One and the same sample provided the 14 T cell receptor beta chains below, sequenced in a study of graft-versus-host responses after intestinal transplantation. Sequenced by immunoSEQ multiplex PCR; TCRdb stores in-frame clones only, minus some. The table records 30,000 to 40,000 clones, 90% to 95% of them present only once. Source: PBMCs, taken 16 days after intestinal transplant. These receptors all stem from a human patient who received an intestinal transplant, so some T cells may come from the graft donor.

This chain uses TRBV15 with TRBJ2-1; D is perhaps TRBD1 or TRBD2 (5 bases each). V gave up 3 bases and J gave up 1 base, with 13 bases separating them. The CDR3 is 16 residues long. CDR1 and CDR2 (germline): LNHNV, YYDKDF (reference sequence). The CDR3 DNA is TGTGCCACCAGCAGGGACTGGACATCATCCTACAATGAGCAGTTCTTC. Amino acids: CATSRDWTSSYNEQFF.

J is TRBJ2-3 and V is TRBV4-1; D may be TRBD2 (6 bases). The V end was cut by 4 bases, the J end by 2 bases, with 16 bases between. The CDR3 runs to 16 residues. Per the germline V gene, CDR1 is MGHRA and CDR2 is YSYEKL. The CDR3 sequence: CASSPGASEITDTQYF. The CDR3 nucleotides read TGCGCCAGCAGCCCCGGGGCTAGCGAGATCACAGATACGCAGTATTTT.

This clone was detected only once. V is TRBV6-6 and J is TRBJ2-1; TRBD1 is a possible D gene (6 bases). CDR1 is MNHNY and CDR2 is SVGAGI in the germline V gene (reference sequence). V was pared by 0 bases and J by 9 bases, with 15 bases between. This CDR3 comprises 15 residues. The CDR3 sequence: CASSYSPAGVGEQFF. In DNA, the CDR3 is TGTGCCAGCAGTTACTCACCCGCAGGGGTGGGTGAGCAGTTCTTC.

CDR3 DNA sequence: TGTGCCAGCAGCTCTCCTGCCCTTTATGGCTACACCTTC. Encoded protein: CASSSPALYGYTF. The chain combines TRBV5-4 with TRBJ1-2; D remains ambiguous. The CDR3 consists of 13 residues. Germline loops: CDR1 SGHNT, CDR2 YYREEE (reference sequence). V gave up 3 bases and J gave up 5 bases, with 11 bases separating them.

V is TRBV19 and J is TRBJ2-7; 9 bases are a match to TRBD1. J gave up 2 bases and V 5 bases, and 7 bases lay outside the gene matches. Germline loops: CDR1 LNHDA, CDR2 SQIVND (reference sequence). CDR3 size: 15 residues. The DNA of the CDR3 is TGTGCCAGTAGTTTCTCCGGGACAGGGACCTACGAGCAGTACTTC. It yields the protein CASSFSGTGTYEQYF.

This rearrangement joins TRBV5-6 to TRBJ2-1; 8 bases agree with TRBD2. This CDR3 spans 16 amino acids. The J segment lost 0 bases and the V segment lost 2 bases, leaving 4 bases of the junction unmatched. Germline V gives CDR1 SGHDT, CDR2 YYEEEE. The CDR3 sequence is CASSLVAGPSYNEQFF. In nucleotides, the CDR3 is TGTGCCAGCAGCTTAGTAGCGGGACCCTCCTACAATGAGCAGTTCTTC.

The gene calls are TRBV9 and TRBJ2-1; 8 nucleotides line up with TRBD2. The junction had 8 bases not matched to a gene; V was cut back by 4 bases and J by 8 bases. The germline V gene encodes CDR1 SGDLS and CDR2 YYNGEE. The CDR3 runs to 14 residues. The CDR3 protein is CASSTPGGRDEQFF. DNA of the CDR3: TGTGCCAGCAGCACCCCGGGAGGGAGGGATGAGCAGTTCTTC.

The chain employs TRBV28 and TRBJ1-1; D is perhaps TRBD1 (5 bases). CDR1 MDHEN and CDR2 SYDVKM come from the germline V gene. This CDR3 has 15 residues. Trimming took 1 base from V and 3 from J, leaving 12 bases between them. The CDR3 sequence is CASSLLQVGDTEAFF. CDR3 in DNA: TGTGCCAGCAGTTTATTACAGGTTGGGGACACTGAAGCTTTCTTT. Using reference TRBV28 and TRBJ1-1 for the parts outside the CDR3, the full variable domain is DVKVTQSSRYLVKRTGEKVFLECVQDMDHENMFWYRQDPGLGLRLIYFSYDVKMKEKGDIPEGYSVSREKKERFSLILESASTNQTSMYLCASSLLQVGDTEAFFGQGTRLTVV.

The genes are TRBV13 and TRBJ2-4; either TRBD1 or TRBD2 may supply D (6 bases each). V was pared by 3 bases and J by 1 base, with 10 bases between. Germline V gene lookup returns CDR1 PRHDT and CDR2 FYEKMQ (reference sequence). The CDR3 is 15 amino acids. The CDR3 loop is CASSFRGGAKNIQYF. The CDR3 DNA follows: TGTGCCAGCAGCTTTCGAGGGGGGGCCAAAAACATTCAGTACTTC.

The chain uses TRBV9 and TRBJ2-1; no firm D call. Trimming removed 4 bases at V and 10 bases at J, with 18 bases between. Germline V gives CDR1 SGDLS, CDR2 YYNGEE. CDR3 length: 14 amino acids. CDR3 in DNA: TGTGCCAGCAGCCCCCCAGCTGGTGGCACCGAGCAGTTCTTC. It is translated as CASSPPAGGTEQFF. The whole variable domain, remainder taken from reference TRBV9 and TRBJ2-1, is DSGVTQTPKHLITATGQRVTLRCSPRSGDLSVYWYQQSLDQGLQFLIQYYNGEERAKGNILERFSAQQFPDLHSELNLSSLELGDSALYFCASSPPAGGTEQFFGPGTRLTVL.

This clone was observed once. V usage is TRBV13 and J usage is TRBJ2-1, with D tentatively TRBD2 (5 bases). Trimming took 1 base from V and 4 from J, leaving 11 bases between them. The CDR3 totals 15 residues. Germline V gene sequence: CDR1 PRHDT, CDR2 FYEKMQ (reference sequence). The CDR3 bases are TGTGCCAGCAGCTTAGCACAAGCGGCTTACAATGAGCAGTTCTTC. Its translation is CASSLAQAAYNEQFF. The whole variable domain, remainder taken from reference TRBV13 and TRBJ2-1, is AAGVIQSPRHLIKEKRETATLKCYPIPRHDTVYWYQQGPGQDPQFLISFYEKMQSDKGSIPDRFSAQQFSDYHSELNMSSLELGDSALYFCASSLAQAAYNEQFFGPGTRLTVL.

There are a few counts of this clone. The gene calls are TRBV10-3 and TRBJ1-5; no definite D call. The CDR3 totals 15 residues. V was pared by 2 bases and J by 5 bases, with 13 bases between. Looked up from germline, CDR1 is ENHRY and CDR2 is SYGVKD. CDR3 in amino acids: CAISEAGEGHQPQHF. The CDR3 DNA reads as TGTGCCATCAGTGAGGCGGGTGAGGGCCATCAGCCCCAGCATTTT.

The V call is TRBV25-1, the J call TRBJ2-7; D unresolved. Trimming shortened V by 4 bases and J by 0 bases, and 7 bases separated the two germline ends. This CDR3 spans 13 amino acids. Germline CDR1 and CDR2: MGHDK and SYGVNS. This CDR3 reads CASSARHSYEQYF. The DNA of the CDR3 is TGTGCCAGCAGTGCACGGCACTCCTACGAGCAGTACTTC.

The genes are TRBV6-4 and TRBJ2-1; 14 bases agree with TRBD2. J gave up 7 bases and V 2 bases, and 1 base lay outside the gene matches. The CDR3 is 15 amino acids. Germline CDR1 reads MRHNA; CDR2 reads SNTAGT. CDR3 nucleotide sequence: TGTGCCAGCAGTGACAGACTAGCGGGAGGGAATGAGCAGTTCTTC. Translation gives CASSDRLAGGNEQFF.